The clone carrying this TCR beta chain came up a few times. No antigen is known for it. The data were produced by immunoSEQ multiplex PCR, yet TCRdb's version contains in-frame clones alone and is incomplete. The data contain 25,000 to 30,000 clones, 80% to 85% of them singletons. The data derive from a study of T cells in localized non-small cell lung cancer. Study observations and caveats: Of the top 100 tumor clones, median approximately 60 were in adjacent lung, about 26 among its top 100. Overall survival was longer when the density of T cells in the blood was higher. Heterogeneity remains possible, as sequencing covered one tumor region only.

CDR1 is MNHNS and CDR2 is SASEGT in the germline V gene. The CDR3 consists of 14 residues. The J segment lost 7 bases and the V segment lost 5 bases, leaving 6 bases of the junction unmatched. The chain links TRBV6-1 to TRBJ1-5; TRBD1 agrees at 9 bases. The sample consisted of peripheral blood mononuclear cells, taken before any cancer treatment. This receptor was taken from a man between 40 and 69 years old with stage III lung adenocarcinoma. CDR3 loop: CASSPQGAGQPQHF. DNA for the CDR3: TGTGCCAGCAGTCCACAGGGGGCAGGGCAGCCCCAGCATTTT.